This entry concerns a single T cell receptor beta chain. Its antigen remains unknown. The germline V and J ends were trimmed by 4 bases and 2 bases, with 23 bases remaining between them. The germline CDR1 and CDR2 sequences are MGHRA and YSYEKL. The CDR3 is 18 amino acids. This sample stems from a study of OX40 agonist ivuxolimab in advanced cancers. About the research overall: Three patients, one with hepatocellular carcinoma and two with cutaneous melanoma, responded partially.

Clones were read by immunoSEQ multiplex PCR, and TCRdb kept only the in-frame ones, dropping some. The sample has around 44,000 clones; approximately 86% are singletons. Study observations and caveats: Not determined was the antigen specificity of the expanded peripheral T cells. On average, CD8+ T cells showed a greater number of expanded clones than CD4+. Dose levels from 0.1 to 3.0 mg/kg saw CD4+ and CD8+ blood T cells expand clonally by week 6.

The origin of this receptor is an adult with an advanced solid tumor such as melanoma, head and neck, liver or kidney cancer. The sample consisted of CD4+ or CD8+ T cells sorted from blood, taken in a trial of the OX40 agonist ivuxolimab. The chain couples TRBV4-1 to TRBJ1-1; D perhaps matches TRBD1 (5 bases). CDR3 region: CASSLMGGGFPPNTEAFF. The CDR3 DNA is TGCGCCAGCAGCCTAATGGGTGGGGGGTTCCCGCCTAACACTGAAGCTTTCTTT.